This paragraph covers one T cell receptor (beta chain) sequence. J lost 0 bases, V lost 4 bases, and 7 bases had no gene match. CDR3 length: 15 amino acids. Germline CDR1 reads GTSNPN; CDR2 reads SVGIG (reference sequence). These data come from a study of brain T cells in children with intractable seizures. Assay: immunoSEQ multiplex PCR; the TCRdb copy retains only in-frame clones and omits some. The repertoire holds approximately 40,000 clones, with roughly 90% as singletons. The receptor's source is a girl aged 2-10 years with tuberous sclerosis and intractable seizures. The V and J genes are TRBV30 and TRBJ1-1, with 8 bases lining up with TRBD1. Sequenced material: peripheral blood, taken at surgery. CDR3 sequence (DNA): TGTGCCTGGACCGGAGGGGACAGGTTGAACACTGAAGCTTTCTTT. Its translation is CAWTGGDRLNTEAFF.